This T cell receptor beta chain was recovered during a study of early T cells in non-severe SARS-CoV-2 infection. About the study: Bulk RNA taken from unsorted whole blood was sequenced, leaving chains unpaired.

This clonotype was observed a few times. V lost 3 bases and J lost 0, with 10 bases in between. This CDR3 region has 15 residues. The germline CDR1 and CDR2 sequences are SGHDT and YYEEEE. Individually, cDNA molecules had unique molecular identifiers attached to them. Via MiXCR, TCRdb re-called the 5' RACE reads, giving one row per CDR3 protein. The profile shows around 99,000 distinct CDR3 sequences, 8.5% to 14% of them singletons. This TCR came from an adult who was a healthcare worker with PCR-confirmed SARS-CoV-2 infection or an uninfected control (not recorded which). This chain links TRBV5-6 with TRBJ2-1; no clear D gene. The specimen was whole blood. CDR3 region: CASSSDINSYNEQFF. The CDR3 nucleotides are TGTGCCAGCAGCTCAGACATAAACTCCTACAATGAGCAGTTCTTC.